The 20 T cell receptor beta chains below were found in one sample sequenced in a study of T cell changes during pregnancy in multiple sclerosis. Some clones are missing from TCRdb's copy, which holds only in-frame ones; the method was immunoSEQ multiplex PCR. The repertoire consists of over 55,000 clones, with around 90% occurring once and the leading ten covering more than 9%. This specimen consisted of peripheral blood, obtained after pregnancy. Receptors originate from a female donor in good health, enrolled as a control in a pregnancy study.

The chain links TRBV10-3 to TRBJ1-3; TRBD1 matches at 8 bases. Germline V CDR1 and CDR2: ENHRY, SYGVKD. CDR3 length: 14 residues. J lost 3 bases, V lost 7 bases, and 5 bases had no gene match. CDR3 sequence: CAITPDRDGNTIYF. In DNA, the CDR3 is TGTGCCATCACCCCGGACAGGGATGGAAACACCATATATTTT.

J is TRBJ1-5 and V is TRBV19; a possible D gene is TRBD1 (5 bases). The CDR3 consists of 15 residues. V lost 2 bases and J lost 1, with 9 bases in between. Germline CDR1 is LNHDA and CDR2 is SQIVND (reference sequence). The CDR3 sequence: CASSITGVSNQPQHF. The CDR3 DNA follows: TGTGCCAGTAGTATAACGGGGGTGAGCAATCAGCCCCAGCATTTT.

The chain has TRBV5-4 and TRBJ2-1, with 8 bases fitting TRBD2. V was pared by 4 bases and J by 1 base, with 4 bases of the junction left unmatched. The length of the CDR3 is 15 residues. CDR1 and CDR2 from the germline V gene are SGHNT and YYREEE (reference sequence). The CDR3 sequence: CASSTSSGSYNEQFF. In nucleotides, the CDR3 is TGTGCCAGCAGCACGTCTAGCGGGTCCTACAATGAGCAGTTCTTC.

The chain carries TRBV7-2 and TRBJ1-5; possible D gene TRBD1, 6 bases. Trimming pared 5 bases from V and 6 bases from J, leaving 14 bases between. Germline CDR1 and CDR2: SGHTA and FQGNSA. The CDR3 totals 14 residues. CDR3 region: CASSRDRQSQPQHF. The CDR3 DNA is TGTGCCAGCAGCCGAGACAGGCAGAGTCAGCCCCAGCATTTT.

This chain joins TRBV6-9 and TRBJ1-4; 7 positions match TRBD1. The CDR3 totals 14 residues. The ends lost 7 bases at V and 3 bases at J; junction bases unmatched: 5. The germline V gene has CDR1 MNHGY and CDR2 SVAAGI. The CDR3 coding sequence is TGTGCCAGCACGTCCGGGACAGCTAATGAAAAACTGTTTTTT. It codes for CASTSGTANEKLFF.

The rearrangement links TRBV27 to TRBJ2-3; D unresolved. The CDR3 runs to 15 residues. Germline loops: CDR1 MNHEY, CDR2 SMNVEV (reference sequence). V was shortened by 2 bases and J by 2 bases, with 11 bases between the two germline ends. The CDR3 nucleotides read TGTGCCAGCAGTTTAACAGCTCAATACACAGATACGCAGTATTTT. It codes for CASSLTAQYTDTQYF.

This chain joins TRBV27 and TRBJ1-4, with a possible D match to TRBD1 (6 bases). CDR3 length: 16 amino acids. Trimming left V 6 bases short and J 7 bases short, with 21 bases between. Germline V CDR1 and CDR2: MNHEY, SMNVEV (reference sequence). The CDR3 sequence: CASRFRGGGGSEKLFF. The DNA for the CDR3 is TGTGCCAGCAGATTTCGGGGGGGAGGGGGGAGTGAAAAACTGTTTTTT.

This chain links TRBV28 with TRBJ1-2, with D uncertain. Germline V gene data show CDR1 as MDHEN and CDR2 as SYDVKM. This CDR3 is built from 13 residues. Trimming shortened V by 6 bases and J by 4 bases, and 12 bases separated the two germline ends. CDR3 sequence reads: CASSPVWFYGYTF. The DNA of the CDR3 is TGTGCCAGCAGCCCAGTGTGGTTCTATGGCTACACCTTC.

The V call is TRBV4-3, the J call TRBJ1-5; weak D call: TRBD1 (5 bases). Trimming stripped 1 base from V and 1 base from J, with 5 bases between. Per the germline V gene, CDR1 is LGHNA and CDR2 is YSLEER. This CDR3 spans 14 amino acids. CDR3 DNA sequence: TGCGCCAGCAGCCAAGGACAGAGCAATCAGCCCCAGCATTTT. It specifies CASSQGQSNQPQHF.

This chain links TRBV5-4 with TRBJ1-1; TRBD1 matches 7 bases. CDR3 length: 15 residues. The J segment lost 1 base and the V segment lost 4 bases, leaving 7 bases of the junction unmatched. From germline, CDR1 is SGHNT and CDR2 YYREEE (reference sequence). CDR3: CASSVAGTANTEAFF. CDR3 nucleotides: TGTGCCAGCAGCGTCGCCGGGACAGCGAACACTGAAGCTTTCTTT.

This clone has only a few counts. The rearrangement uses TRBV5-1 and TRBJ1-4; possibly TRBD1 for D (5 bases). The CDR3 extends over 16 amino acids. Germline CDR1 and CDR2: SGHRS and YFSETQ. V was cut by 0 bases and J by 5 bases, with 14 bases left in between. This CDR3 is CASSLADGGRNEKLFF. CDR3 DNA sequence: TGCGCCAGCAGCTTGGCCGACGGGGGGAGAAATGAAAAACTGTTTTTT.

DNA for the CDR3: TGTGCCTGGAGTGTAGGGGATGGGCAGTTCTTC. It yields the protein CAWSVGDGQFF. The rearrangement uses TRBV30 and TRBJ2-1; possible D gene TRBD1, 5 bases. The germline V gene has CDR1 GTSNPN and CDR2 SVGIG (reference sequence). CDR3 size: 11 residues. V lost 0 bases and J lost 12, with 9 bases in between. The full variable domain, with the rest looked up from reference TRBV30 and TRBJ2-1, is SQTIHQWPATLVQPVGSPLSLECTVEGTSNPNLYWYRQAAGRGLQLLFYSVGIGQISSEVPQNLSASRPQDRQFILSSKKLLLSDSGFYLCAWSVGDGQFFGPGTRLTVL.

The CDR3 region is CAISGTSGKGNNEQFF. CDR3 bases: TGTGCCATCAGTGGGACTAGCGGGAAGGGGAACAATGAGCAGTTCTTC. J is TRBJ2-1 and V is TRBV10-3; 12 positions agree with TRBD2. V lost 4 bases and J lost 5; bases outside the gene matches: 6. CDR3 length: 16 residues. Germline V gene sequence: CDR1 ENHRY, CDR2 SYGVKD.

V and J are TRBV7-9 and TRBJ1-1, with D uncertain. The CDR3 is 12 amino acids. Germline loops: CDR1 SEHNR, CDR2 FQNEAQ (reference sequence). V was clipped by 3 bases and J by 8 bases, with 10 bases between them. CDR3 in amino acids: CASSFNTEEAFF. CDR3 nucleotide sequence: TGTGCCAGCAGCTTTAATACCGAGGAAGCTTTCTTT.

CDR3 residues: CASIVAGIDNEQFF. DNA of the CDR3: TGTGCCAGCATCGTAGCGGGAATCGACAATGAGCAGTTCTTC. V and J are TRBV5-4 and TRBJ2-1; 8 bases match TRBD2. Germline V lookup: CDR1 SGHNT, CDR2 YYREEE (reference sequence). The V gene end was trimmed by 6 bases and the J gene end by 5 bases; junction bases not matched to a gene: 7. This CDR3 region has 14 residues.

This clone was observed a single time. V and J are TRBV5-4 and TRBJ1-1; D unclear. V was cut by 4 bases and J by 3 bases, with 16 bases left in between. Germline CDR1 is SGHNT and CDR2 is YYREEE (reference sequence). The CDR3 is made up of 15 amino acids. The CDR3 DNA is TGTGCCAGCAGCATCGGCCCTAATCGGGACACTGAAGCTTTCTTT. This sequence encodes CASSIGPNRDTEAFF.

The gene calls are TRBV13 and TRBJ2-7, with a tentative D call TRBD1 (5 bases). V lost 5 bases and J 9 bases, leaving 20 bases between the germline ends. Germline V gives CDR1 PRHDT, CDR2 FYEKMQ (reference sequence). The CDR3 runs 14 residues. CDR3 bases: TGTGCCAGCAGCCTCGGACAAGGGATCCTTTGGCAGTACTTC. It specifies CASSLGQGILWQYF. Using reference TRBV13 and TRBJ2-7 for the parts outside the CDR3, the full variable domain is AAGVIQSPRHLIKEKRETATLKCYPIPRHDTVYWYQQGPGQDPQFLISFYEKMQSDKGSIPDRFSAQQFSDYHSELNMSSLELGDSALYFCASSLGQGILWQYFGPGTRLTVT.

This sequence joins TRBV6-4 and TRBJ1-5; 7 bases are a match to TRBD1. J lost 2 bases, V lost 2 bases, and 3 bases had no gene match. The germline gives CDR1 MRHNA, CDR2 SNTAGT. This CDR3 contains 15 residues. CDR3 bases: TGTGCCAGCAGTGACGACACAGGGGGCAATCAGCCCCAGCATTTT. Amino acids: CASSDDTGGNQPQHF.

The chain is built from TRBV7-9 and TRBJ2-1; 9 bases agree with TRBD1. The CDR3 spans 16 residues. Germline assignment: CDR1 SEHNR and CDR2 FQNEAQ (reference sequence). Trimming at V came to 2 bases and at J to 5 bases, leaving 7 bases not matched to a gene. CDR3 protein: CASSLLRQGGDNEQFF. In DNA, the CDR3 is TGTGCCAGCAGCTTACTGAGACAGGGGGGGGACAATGAGCAGTTCTTC.

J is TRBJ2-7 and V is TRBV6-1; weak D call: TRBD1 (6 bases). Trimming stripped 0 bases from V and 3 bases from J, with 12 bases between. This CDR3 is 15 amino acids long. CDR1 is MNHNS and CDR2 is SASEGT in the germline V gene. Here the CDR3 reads CASSEATGRVYEQYF. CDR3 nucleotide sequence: TGTGCCAGCAGTGAAGCGACAGGAAGAGTCTACGAGCAGTACTTC.